This paragraph reports one T cell receptor beta chain. There are 12 residues in the CDR3. Trimming removed 2 bases at V and 7 bases at J, with 8 bases between. From germline, CDR1 is MNHNS and CDR2 SASEGT. The source of the sample is a study of blood T cell repertoires in COVID-19. Turning to the study itself: Spain, Italy and the United States supplied samples that represented acute and convalescent COVID-19.

TCRdb keeps only in-frame clones here, not all; method: immunoSEQ multiplex PCR. The sample lists 200,000 or so clones; 81% were seen once. The V call is TRBV6-1, the J call TRBJ2-5; D gene uncertain. The sequence derives from a woman older than 75 with COVID-19, enrolled during active disease. Material for sequencing was peripheral blood. DNA of the CDR3: TGTGCCAGCAGTGAATTTGCCGGGACCCAGTACTTC. Its protein product is CASSEFAGTQYF.